This T cell receptor beta chain was sequenced in a study of neurological immune-mediated disorders. Study-level points and caveats: The level of TCR clonal expansion was highest in patients with HTLV-1-associated myelopathy and lowest in multiple sclerosis, where it fell below the level seen in healthy controls.

TCRdb called the 5' RACE reads again in MiXCR, with one record for every CDR3 protein. The table includes some 15,000 distinct CDR3 sequences, 3% to 3.5% detected once. This clonotype was seen ten or more times. Its target is not known. The germline V gene encodes CDR1 SGDLS and CDR2 YYNGEE. The CDR3 has 17 residues. V gave up 1 base and J gave up 4 bases, with 19 bases separating them. The sample comprised CD8+ T cells from blood. The chain is built from TRBV9 and TRBJ2-3; perhaps TRBD1 as D (6 bases). The TCR originated in a woman in her 40s in good health. CDR3 in amino acids: CASSVTPGHSRADTQYF. The CDR3 nucleotides read TGTGCCAGCAGCGTAACCCCGGGACACTCCCGGGCAGATACGCAGTATTTT.